The 21 T cell receptor beta chains below come from one sample, sequenced in a study of spatial heterogeneity in lung cancer. Time point reported: sample taken at primary tumor resection. No cell sorting; template was whole RNA from tumor, lung tissue or PBMC. TCRdb fed the 5' RACE reads into MiXCR, producing one record per CDR3 protein. The table records approximately 40,000 distinct CDR3 sequences, approximately 15% of them present only once. This specimen consisted of PBMCs, obtained at surgery. These TCRs come from a male donor with early-stage non-small cell lung cancer.

The chain uses TRBV12-3 or TRBV12-4 and TRBJ2-1, with 12 nucleotides matching TRBD2. The CDR3 spans 17 residues. The trim removed 5 bases at V and 6 bases at J, leaving 11 bases unmatched. The CDR3 sequence: CASSRILQTSGSNEQFF. The CDR3 DNA follows: TGTGCCAGCAGTCGTATTCTACAGACTAGCGGGAGCAATGAGCAGTTCTTC.

This clonotype was counted many times. The chain couples TRBV20-1 to TRBJ2-4; 12 nucleotides agree with TRBD2. The ends lost 3 bases at V and 0 bases at J; junction bases unmatched: 9. Germline V gene data show CDR1 as DFQATT and CDR2 as SNEGSKA (reference sequence). The CDR3 totals 18 residues. CDR3 in amino acids: CSASNPSGRGLAKNIQYF. Written as DNA, the CDR3 is TGCAGTGCTAGTAATCCTAGCGGGAGGGGCCTAGCCAAAAACATTCAGTACTTC.

The table lists this clonotype with a few counts. V is TRBV29-1 and J is TRBJ1-4; tentative D call: TRBD1 (5 bases). This CDR3 comprises 12 residues. Trimming removed 6 bases from V and 6 bases from J, with 11 bases in between. Germline V lookup: CDR1 SQVTM, CDR2 ANQGSEA. The CDR3, as DNA: TGCAGCGTCCGGGACGGGGATGAAAAACTGTTTTTT. This encodes CSVRDGDEKLFF.

Many counts were recorded for this clonotype. This chain uses TRBV12-3 or TRBV12-4 with TRBJ1-4; TRBD1 agrees at 8 bases. V was pared by 5 bases and J by 7 bases, with 9 bases of the junction left unmatched. The CDR3 extends over 15 amino acids. CDR3 protein: CASSQRQGRIEKLFF. Written as DNA, the CDR3 is TGTGCCAGCAGTCAGAGACAGGGGAGGATTGAAAAACTGTTTTTT.

The chain joins TRBV7-2 to TRBJ2-5, with 10 bases that match TRBD2. From germline, CDR1 is SGHTA and CDR2 FQGNSA. The CDR3 runs 16 residues. V lost 7 bases to trimming and J lost 1 base; unmatched junction nucleotides: 9. This chain's CDR3 is CASTPWSGRAQETQYF. Written as DNA, the CDR3 is TGTGCCAGCACCCCGTGGAGCGGGAGGGCCCAAGAGACCCAGTACTTC. The complete variable domain, with remaining parts taken from reference TRBV7-2 and TRBJ2-5, reads GAGVSQSPSNKVTEKGKDVELRCDPISGHTALYWYRQSLGQGLEFLIYFQGNSAPDKSGLPSDRFSAERTGGSVSTLTIQRTQQEDSAVYLCASTPWSGRAQETQYFGPGTRLLVL.

This clonotype occurred many times. The V gene is TRBV5-1, the J gene TRBJ2-7, with D uncertain. The germline CDR1 and CDR2 sequences are SGHRS and YFSETQ. The CDR3 spans 11 residues. The V and J ends lost 0 bases and 4 bases respectively, with 2 bases between them. The CDR3 coding sequence is TGCGCCAGCAGCTTGGAGTACGAGCAGTACTTC. Residues: CASSLEYEQYF.

V gene TRBV20-1 combines with J gene TRBJ1-5; possible D gene TRBD1, 5 bases. This CDR3 is 13 amino acids long. V dropped 3 bases and J dropped 7 bases, with 13 bases sitting between them. Germline V gene lookup returns CDR1 DFQATT and CDR2 SNEGSKA (reference sequence). The CDR3 spells CSAREHEGQPQHF. The CDR3 bases are TGCAGTGCTAGGGAGCACGAGGGGCAGCCCCAGCATTTT.

This clonotype appeared a few times. This chain uses TRBV5-1 with TRBJ2-5; D is ambiguous. The CDR3 sequence is 11 residues long. V was clipped by 5 bases and J by 1 base, with 3 bases between them. CDR1 is SGHRS and CDR2 is YFSETQ in the germline V gene. DNA for the CDR3: TGCGCCAGCAGGCTCCAAGAGACCCAGTACTTC. Its protein is CASRLQETQYF.

In its sample, this clonotype was seen a few times. The gene calls are TRBV6-1 and TRBJ2-5, with no clear D. This CDR3 spans 13 amino acids. With 5 bases removed from V and 2 bases from J, the gap between germline ends came to 9 bases. Germline CDR1 MNHNS, CDR2 SASEGT. Here the CDR3 reads CASSWAQQETQYF. CDR3 nucleotide sequence: TGTGCCAGCAGTTGGGCACAGCAAGAGACCCAGTACTTC.

The sample holds a few counts of this clonotype. The chain joins TRBV20-1 to TRBJ1-6, with 8 bases aligning to TRBD1. V trimming: 4 bases; J trimming: 6 bases; junction bases outside the gene matches: 8. The CDR3 loop spans 15 amino acids. The germline V gene has CDR1 DFQATT and CDR2 SNEGSKA (reference sequence). For the CDR3, the DNA is TGCAGTGCTACCCGGACAGGGAGGGGTAATTCACCCCTCCACTTT. Its translation: CSATRTGRGNSPLHF.

The rearrangement uses TRBV5-1 and TRBJ2-6; D is perhaps TRBD1 or TRBD2 (5 bases each). Germline V gene lookup returns CDR1 SGHRS and CDR2 YFSETQ. Trimming stripped 1 base from V and 0 bases from J, with 11 bases between. CDR3 length: 17 amino acids. CDR3 in DNA: TGCGCCAGCAGCTTGTCAGGGAGTGGCTCTGGGGCCAACGTCCTGACTTTC. This encodes CASSLSGSGSGANVLTF.

This clonotype was seen more than once but under ten times. J is TRBJ2-2 and V is TRBV5-1; weak D call: TRBD1 (6 bases). V dropped 3 bases and J dropped 1 base, with 16 bases sitting between them. This CDR3 comprises 17 residues. Looked up from germline, CDR1 is SGHRS and CDR2 is YFSETQ. CDR3 loop: CASSSSNRDMNTGELFF. CDR3 nucleotide sequence: TGCGCCAGCAGCTCGTCCAACCGGGACATGAACACCGGGGAGCTGTTTTTT.

The chain is built from TRBV6-5 and TRBJ2-5, with 9 bases aligning to TRBD1. Trimming at V came to 0 bases and at J to 3 bases, leaving 5 bases not matched to a gene. Germline V lookup: CDR1 MNHEY, CDR2 SVGAGI. The CDR3 totals 16 residues. The CDR3 is CASSYSADRGEETQYF. The CDR3 bases are TGTGCCAGCAGTTACTCTGCGGACAGGGGTGAAGAGACCCAGTACTTC.

This clonotype was found a few times. V is TRBV5-6 and J is TRBJ2-2, with D hard to call. Germline assignment: CDR1 SGHDT and CDR2 YYEEEE. The CDR3 length is 14 residues. V was pared by 2 bases and J by 0 bases, with 5 bases between. In DNA, the CDR3 is TGTGCCAGCAGCTTTTTTACGAACACCGGGGAGCTGTTTTTT. This encodes CASSFFTNTGELFF.

V gene TRBV7-2 combines with J gene TRBJ1-6; TRBD1 agrees at 7 bases. The ends lost 2 bases at V and 10 bases at J; junction bases unmatched: 5. The CDR3 length is 14 residues. Germline values: CDR1 SGHTA, CDR2 FQGNSA. The CDR3 here is CASSLRQGESPLHF. DNA for the CDR3: TGTGCCAGCAGCTTACGGCAGGGGGAGTCACCCCTCCACTTT.

This clonotype was seen only a few times. This sequence joins TRBV5-1 and TRBJ1-2, with no clear D. CDR3 length: 13 amino acids. In germline, CDR1 is SGHRS, CDR2 YFSETQ. V lost 3 bases and J lost 4, with 10 bases in between. The CDR3 DNA follows: TGCGCCAGCAGCTATGGACGGTCCTATGGCTACACCTTC. As protein: CASSYGRSYGYTF.

This clonotype was recorded a few times. The V and J genes are TRBV4-2 and TRBJ1-2; D call uncertain. The CDR3 has 13 residues. The V and J ends lost 6 bases and 5 bases respectively, with 13 bases between them. Germline V CDR1 and CDR2: LGHNA, YNFKEQ. CDR3 amino acids: CASRLIGRYGYTF. CDR3 DNA sequence: TGTGCCAGCAGGTTAATAGGGCGGTATGGCTACACCTTC.

This clonotype occurred many times. The chain uses TRBV13 and TRBJ2-2; unclear D gene. The CDR3 is made up of 14 amino acids. Germline V gene lookup returns CDR1 PRHDT and CDR2 FYEKMQ (reference sequence). The germline V and J ends were trimmed by 3 bases and 6 bases, with 11 bases remaining between them. The CDR3 reads CASSFDRLAGELFF. Written as DNA, the CDR3 is TGTGCCAGCAGCTTTGATCGGCTAGCCGGGGAGCTGTTTTTT.

This clonotype was seen more than once but under ten times. The gene calls are TRBV20-1 and TRBJ1-5; D perhaps matches TRBD1 (5 bases). CDR1 is DFQATT and CDR2 is SNEGSKA in the germline V gene (reference sequence). V lost 5 bases and J lost 5, with 16 bases in between. The CDR3 spans 14 residues. The DNA for the CDR3 is TGCAGTGCTCACCCTTTGACAGATGATCAGCCCCAGCATTTT. This translates into CSAHPLTDDQPQHF.

The V gene is TRBV12-3 or TRBV12-4, the J gene TRBJ1-6; D is possibly TRBD1 (5 bases). V was pared by 1 base and J by 9 bases, with 13 bases between. There are 15 residues in the CDR3. The CDR3 DNA is TGTGCCAGCAGTTTAGGGCCCGGCGGGGCTTCACCCCTCCACTTT. Amino acids: CASSLGPGGASPLHF.

The gene calls are TRBV7-2 and TRBJ2-5; D is unclear. This CDR3 is 15 amino acids long. V was clipped by 1 base and J by 3 bases, with 12 bases between them. CDR1 is SGHTA, CDR2 FQGNSA, per germline. In nucleotides, the CDR3 is TGTGCCAGCAGCTTAGTTTTGAGACGGGAAGAGACCCAGTACTTC. Amino acid sequence: CASSLVLRREETQYF.